Shown below are 32 T cell receptor beta chains from a single sample sequenced in a study of shared clonotypes between healthy human individuals. Method: immunoSEQ multiplex PCR; TCRdb's copy keeps in-frame clones and lacks some. The sample lists fewer than 700,000 clones, around three quarters occurring once. Sequences were obtained from PBMCs. The receptors derive from a woman aged 40 to 49 in good health. Some clones in this sample may be carry-over from other donors' samples.

This sequence joins TRBV10-3 and TRBJ2-5; D might be TRBD1 (6 bases). CDR3 length: 14 amino acids. The V gene's germline CDR1 is ENHRY and CDR2 SYGVKD. V was pared by 6 bases and J by 1 base, with 12 bases between. The CDR3 DNA reads TGTGCCATCAGAGCCGGGACAACCCAAGAGACCCAGTACTTC. Translating it yields CAIRAGTTQETQYF.

The chain recombines TRBV7-9 with TRBJ2-1; D unclear. V was cut by 3 bases and J by 8 bases, with 14 bases left in between. This CDR3 has 14 residues. Looked up from germline, CDR1 is SEHNR and CDR2 is FQNEAQ (reference sequence). In DNA form, the CDR3 reads TGTGCCAGCAGCTTTTGGTTTGGTGCGGATGAGCAGTTCTTC. It yields the protein CASSFWFGADEQFF.

There are a few counts of this clone. The V and J genes are TRBV30 and TRBJ2-1; 8 bases agree with TRBD2. This CDR3 has 14 residues. With V trimmed by 4 bases and J by 2 bases, 4 bases remained unmatched. Looked up from germline, CDR1 is GTSNPN and CDR2 is SVGIG (reference sequence). The CDR3 nucleotides read TGTGCCTGGACGGGAGGGCTGGCCTACAATGAGCAGTTCTTC. Translating it yields CAWTGGLAYNEQFF. Drawing the rest from reference TRBV30 and TRBJ2-1, the complete variable domain is SQTIHQWPATLVQPVGSPLSLECTVEGTSNPNLYWYRQAAGRGLQLLFYSVGIGQISSEVPQNLSASRPQDRQFILSSKKLLLSDSGFYLCAWTGGLAYNEQFFGPGTRLTVL.

The J gene is TRBJ2-1, the V gene TRBV6-1; D gene ambiguous. Per the germline V gene, CDR1 is MNHNS and CDR2 is SASEGT. The V end lost 6 bases, the J end lost 3 bases, and 9 bases lay between the germline ends. The CDR3 runs 13 residues. The CDR3 here is CASRGSVYNEQFF. In DNA form, the CDR3 reads TGTGCCAGCAGGGGTTCGGTCTACAATGAGCAGTTCTTC.

The V gene is TRBV7-9, the J gene TRBJ2-2; D ambiguous. With 10 bases removed from V and 3 bases from J, the gap between germline ends came to 12 bases. The CDR3 consists of 13 residues. CDR1 is SEHNR and CDR2 is FQNEAQ in the germline V gene (reference sequence). The CDR3 DNA follows: TGTGCCACCTTCACTGGGGACACCGGGGAGCTGTTTTTT. Its translation: CATFTGDTGELFF.

This chain links TRBV28 with TRBJ2-7; possibly TRBD2 for D (5 bases). Germline loops: CDR1 MDHEN, CDR2 SYDVKM. The CDR3 consists of 13 residues. Trimming cost V 4 bases and J 2 bases, with 9 bases left between them. CDR3 DNA sequence: TGTGCCAGCAGTTCGGGATTACCCTACGAGCAGTACTTC. Amino acid sequence: CASSSGLPYEQYF. Full variable domain (missing parts from reference TRBV28 and TRBJ2-7): DVKVTQSSRYLVKRTGEKVFLECVQDMDHENMFWYRQDPGLGLRLIYFSYDVKMKEKGDIPEGYSVSREKKERFSLILESASTNQTSMYLCASSSGLPYEQYFGPGTRLTVT.

The V call is TRBV18, the J call TRBJ2-7; D may correspond to TRBD1 or TRBD2 (5 bases each). Germline V CDR1 and CDR2: KGHSH, LQKENI. This CDR3 has 14 residues. Trimming took 3 bases from V and 5 from J, leaving 14 bases between them. CDR3 sequence reads: CASSPGVRRDEQYF. In DNA form, the CDR3 reads TGTGCCAGCTCACCGGGGGTTCGTCGCGACGAGCAGTACTTC.

J is TRBJ2-2 and V is TRBV29-1, with D unclear. Germline assignment: CDR1 SQVTM and CDR2 ANQGSEA. V was clipped by 3 bases and J by 7 bases, with 6 bases between them. The CDR3 length is 11 residues. This chain's CDR3 is CSVDQGGELFF. CDR3 coding DNA: TGCAGCGTTGACCAAGGCGGGGAGCTGTTTTTT.

The rearrangement uses TRBV7-9 and TRBJ1-5; D call uncertain. CDR3 size: 11 residues. CDR1 is SEHNR and CDR2 is FQNEAQ in the germline V gene (reference sequence). Trimming shortened V by 8 bases and J by 4 bases, and 6 bases separated the two germline ends. Here the CDR3 DNA reads TGTGCCAGCTTTGAAAATCAGCCCCAGCATTTT. Translated, it gives CASFENQPQHF. Variable domain in full (rest from reference TRBV7-9 and TRBJ1-5): DTGVSQNPRHKITKRGQNVTFRCDPISEHNRLYWYRQTLGQGPEFLTYFQNEAQLEKSRLLSDRFSAERPKGSFSTLEIQRTEQGDSAMYLCASFENQPQHFGDGTRLSIL.

In this sample, this clone turned up a few times. J is TRBJ2-2 and V is TRBV6-1; 8 nucleotides agree with TRBD2. CDR3 length equals 15 residues. V trimming: 6 bases; J trimming: 6 bases; junction bases outside the gene matches: 9. Germline assignment: CDR1 MNHNS and CDR2 SASEGT. The CDR3 is CASRPGLVLSGELFF. Here the CDR3 DNA reads TGTGCCAGCAGGCCGGGACTAGTATTGTCCGGGGAGCTGTTTTTT.

The genes are TRBV18 and TRBJ2-3; D is unclear. Germline assignment: CDR1 KGHSH and CDR2 LQKENI. This CDR3 has 14 residues. V lost 2 bases and J lost 4, with 10 bases in between. The CDR3 loop is CASSPGVGSDTQYF. DNA for the CDR3: TGTGCCAGCTCACCAGGGGTAGGCTCAGATACGCAGTATTTT. Based on the CDR3 plus reference TRBV18 and TRBJ2-3, the full variable domain is NAGVMQNPRHLVRRRGQEARLRCSPMKGHSHVYWYRQLPEEGLKFMVYLQKENIIDESGMPKERFSAEFPKEGPSILRIQQVVRGDSAAYFCASSPGVGSDTQYFGPGTRLTVL.

CDR3 sequence: CASSPSHYEQYF. In DNA form, the CDR3 reads TGTGCCAGCTCACCATCGCACTACGAGCAGTACTTC. This chain joins TRBV18 and TRBJ2-7; D not resolved. CDR1 and CDR2 (germline): KGHSH, LQKENI. V was cut by 2 bases and J by 3 bases, with 5 bases left in between. The CDR3 runs to 12 residues.

This clone has only one observation. This chain connects TRBV6-6 to TRBJ2-7, with D perhaps TRBD2 (5 bases). This CDR3 has 12 amino acids. Looked up from germline, CDR1 is MNHNY and CDR2 is SVGAGI (reference sequence). With 2 bases removed from V and 5 bases from J, the gap between germline ends came to 7 bases. The CDR3 protein is CASSYPGDEQYF. The CDR3 nucleotides read TGTGCCAGCAGTTACCCCGGGGACGAGCAGTACTTC.

CDR3 DNA sequence: TGTGCCATCAGTGAATCTCTAGCGGTCTCCTACGAGCAGTACTTC. Amino acid sequence: CAISESLAVSYEQYF. The chain has TRBV10-3 and TRBJ2-7, with 7 positions matching TRBD2. This CDR3 has 15 residues. The junction had 5 bases not matched to a gene; V was cut back by 3 bases and J by 0 bases. Germline V CDR1 and CDR2: ENHRY, SYGVKD.

The J gene is TRBJ2-2, the V gene TRBV18; D may correspond to TRBD1 or TRBD2 (5 bases each). Germline CDR1 reads KGHSH; CDR2 reads LQKENI. V lost 6 bases and J 4 bases, leaving 15 bases between the germline ends. CDR3 length: 15 residues. CDR3 coding DNA: TGTGCCAGCTCCCAACTCAGGGACGGCACCGGGGAGCTGTTTTTT. Amino acids: CASSQLRDGTGELFF.

This chain connects TRBV7-9 to TRBJ2-2, with a possible D match to TRBD1 (6 bases). Germline CDR1 is SEHNR and CDR2 is FQNEAQ (reference sequence). V was clipped by 5 bases and J by 1 base, with 8 bases between them. This CDR3 is built from 14 residues. Written as DNA, the CDR3 is TGTGCCAGCAGCCAGGGACAGAACACCGGGGAGCTGTTTTTT. This translates into CASSQGQNTGELFF.

The chain employs TRBV6-4 and TRBJ2-1; D gene uncertain. This CDR3 spans 14 amino acids. Per germline, CDR1 MRHNA and CDR2 SNTAGT. The V end lost 4 bases, the J end lost 3 bases, and 10 bases lay between the germline ends. Written as DNA, the CDR3 is TGTGCCAGCAGTGTTGAGACTGACTACAATGAGCAGTTCTTC. Translated, it gives CASSVETDYNEQFF.

J is TRBJ2-3 and V is TRBV5-1; TRBD2 agrees at 8 bases. After removal of 8 bases from V and 0 bases from J, the junction contained 8 bases not matched to a gene. The germline V gene encodes CDR1 SGHRS and CDR2 YFSETQ. This CDR3 spans 15 amino acids. The CDR3 is CASHTSGPSTDTQYF. As DNA, the CDR3 is TGCGCCAGTCATACTAGCGGTCCTAGCACAGATACGCAGTATTTT. The variable domain in full, with the rest retrieved from reference TRBV5-1 and TRBJ2-3, is KAGVTQTPRYLIKTRGQQVTLSCSPISGHRSVSWYQQTPGQGLQFLFEYFSETQRNKGNFPGRFSGRQFSNSRSEMNVSTLELGDSALYLCASHTSGPSTDTQYFGPGTRLTVL.

The V gene is TRBV7-9, the J gene TRBJ2-2; D is unclear. V lost 1 base and J 1 base, leaving 7 bases between the germline ends. The CDR3 is made up of 15 amino acids. Per germline, CDR1 SEHNR and CDR2 FQNEAQ (reference sequence). The CDR3: CASSLGAGNTGELFF. CDR3 nucleotide sequence: TGTGCCAGCAGCTTAGGCGCCGGGAACACCGGGGAGCTGTTTTTT.

This sequence joins TRBV28 and TRBJ1-4; a weak D match, TRBD1 (5 bases). CDR1 MDHEN and CDR2 SYDVKM come from the germline V gene. The V end lost 4 bases, the J end lost 2 bases, and 8 bases lay between the germline ends. The CDR3 has 14 amino acids. DNA of the CDR3: TGTGCCAGCAGTTACGGGACTACTAATGAAAAACTGTTTTTT. Protein sequence: CASSYGTTNEKLFF.

The chain combines TRBV28 with TRBJ1-1; no clear D. The CDR3 has 12 amino acids. Germline CDR1 reads MDHEN; CDR2 reads SYDVKM. Trimming stripped 4 bases from V and 6 bases from J, with 9 bases between. The CDR3 loop is CASSSRSSEAFF. CDR3 in DNA: TGTGCCAGCAGTTCTAGGAGTTCTGAAGCTTTCTTT.

The sample holds one count of this clone. Other DNA sequences in the sample encode the same CDR3. J is TRBJ2-5 and V is TRBV30, with D possibly matching TRBD2 (6 bases). The CDR3 spans 13 residues. V was clipped by 0 bases and J by 4 bases, with 9 bases between them. Per germline, CDR1 GTSNPN and CDR2 SVGIG (reference sequence). The CDR3, as DNA: TGTGCCTGGAGTGTGGGAGGAAGAGAGACCCAGTACTTC. Translating gives CAWSVGGRETQYF.

V gene TRBV30 combines with J gene TRBJ2-4, with a weak D call TRBD1 (6 bases). This CDR3 region has 16 residues. V lost 3 bases, J lost 7 bases, and 22 bases lay in between. Germline CDR1 GTSNPN, CDR2 SVGIG (reference sequence). The CDR3 DNA sequence: TGTGCCTGGAGGGTATGGGCAGGGGCGGGCGGGAACATTCAGTACTTC. Its protein product is CAWRVWAGAGGNIQYF.

The chain employs TRBV29-1 and TRBJ2-2; a weak D match, TRBD2 (7 bases). This CDR3 spans 15 amino acids. Trimming removed 1 base from V and 5 bases from J, with 14 bases in between. Germline V gene sequence: CDR1 SQVTM, CDR2 ANQGSEA. DNA for the CDR3: TGCAGCGTTGAAGTTGCCCGGGGGGCGACCGGGGAGCTGTTTTTT. Protein sequence: CSVEVARGATGELFF.

This rearrangement joins TRBV7-9 to TRBJ2-7; D may correspond to TRBD1 or TRBD2 (5 bases each). Germline V gene data show CDR1 as SEHNR and CDR2 as FQNEAQ (reference sequence). With 6 bases removed from V and 2 bases from J, the gap between germline ends came to 11 bases. The CDR3 is 13 residues long. CDR3 nucleotides: TGTGCCAGCAGTCGGGACGGCACCTACGAGCAGTACTTC. Residues: CASSRDGTYEQYF.

The J gene is TRBJ2-3, the V gene TRBV25-1, with D perhaps TRBD1 or TRBD2 (5 bases each). The V gene's germline CDR1 is MGHDK and CDR2 SYGVNS. This CDR3 is 15 amino acids long. The CDR3 here is CAGVGESSGADTQYF. CDR3 sequence (DNA): TGTGCGGGCGTAGGGGAGTCTTCCGGGGCAGATACGCAGTATTTT.

This sequence joins TRBV28 and TRBJ1-2; 11 bases fit TRBD1. Germline V CDR1 and CDR2: MDHEN, SYDVKM. The CDR3 is 13 residues long. V dropped 2 bases and J dropped 8; count of bases not matched to a gene: 1. CDR3 in amino acids: CASSLGTGGGYTF. Here the CDR3 DNA reads TGTGCCAGCAGTTTAGGGACAGGGGGAGGCTACACCTTC.

This clone was seen only a few times. Other nucleotide sequences in the sample specify the same CDR3. The chain recombines TRBV18 with TRBJ2-1; 8 nucleotides line up with TRBD2. V lost 2 bases, J lost 0 bases, and 3 bases stayed unmatched. Germline V gene lookup returns CDR1 KGHSH and CDR2 LQKENI. The CDR3 totals 16 residues. CDR3 sequence: CASSPTSGSSYNEQFF. CDR3 nucleotides: TGTGCCAGCTCACCAACCAGCGGGAGCTCCTACAATGAGCAGTTCTTC.

This clone was detected ten times or more. The chain recombines TRBV11-3 with TRBJ2-7; TRBD1 matches 8 bases. Unmatched junction bases numbered 11, after V lost 5 bases and J lost 2 bases. Germline V CDR1 and CDR2: SGHNT, YENEEA. This CDR3 comprises 16 residues. The CDR3 loop is CASSIRGDRIPYEQYF. Written as DNA, the CDR3 is TGTGCCAGCAGCATCAGGGGGGACAGGATCCCCTACGAGCAGTACTTC.

This chain uses TRBV25-1 with TRBJ2-7, with 7 bases that match TRBD2. This CDR3 region has 13 residues. Unmatched junction bases numbered 0, after V lost 1 base and J lost 3 bases. Germline CDR1 MGHDK, CDR2 SYGVNS. Here the CDR3 DNA reads TGTGCCAGCAGTGAATCGGGGGGCTACGAGCAGTACTTC. It codes for CASSESGGYEQYF.

About this clone itself: This likely reflects a read error, since a far larger clone is one base away. The chain employs TRBV4-2 and TRBJ2-5; 10 positions match TRBD1. This CDR3 contains 14 residues. Germline V gene lookup returns CDR1 LGHNA and CDR2 YNFKEQ. With 1 base clipped from V and 5 bases from J, the junction kept 1 base outside the gene matches. The CDR3 nucleotides read TGTGCCAGCAGCCAAGGGGACAGGGGTGAGACCCAGTACTTC. Encoded protein: CASSQGDRGETQYF.

CDR3 protein: CASSHPGGEQYF. The CDR3 nucleotides are TGTGCCAGCTCACATCCAGGAGGCGAGCAGTACTTC. V is TRBV18 and J is TRBJ2-7, with D perhaps matching TRBD2 (5 bases). Germline loops: CDR1 KGHSH, CDR2 LQKENI. V was trimmed by 4 bases and J by 6 bases, leaving 10 bases between them. This CDR3 has 12 residues.